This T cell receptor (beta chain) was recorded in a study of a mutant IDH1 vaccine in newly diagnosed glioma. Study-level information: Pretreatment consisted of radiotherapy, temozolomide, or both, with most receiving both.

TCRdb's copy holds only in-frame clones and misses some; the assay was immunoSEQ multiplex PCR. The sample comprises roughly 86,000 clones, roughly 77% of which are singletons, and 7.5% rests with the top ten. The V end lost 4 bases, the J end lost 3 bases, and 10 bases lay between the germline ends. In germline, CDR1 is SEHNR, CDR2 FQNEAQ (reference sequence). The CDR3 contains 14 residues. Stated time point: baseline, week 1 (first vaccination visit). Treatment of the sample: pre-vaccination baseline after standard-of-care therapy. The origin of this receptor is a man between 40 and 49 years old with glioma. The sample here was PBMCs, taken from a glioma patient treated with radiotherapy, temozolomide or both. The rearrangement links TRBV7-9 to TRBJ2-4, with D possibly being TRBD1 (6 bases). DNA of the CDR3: TGTGCCAGCAGCTCTCTGACAGGCAAAAACATTCAGTACTTC. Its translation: CASSSLTGKNIQYF.